This T cell receptor beta chain appears in the sequencing data of a study of tumor and adjacent non-tumor tissue in lung cancer. Study as a whole: The cohort had about a dozen adenocarcinoma, a couple of squamous cell and 1 small cell patients. Samples averaged roughly 4 million productive TCRbeta reads each. Notes on the study in general: Tumor TCR diversity, when higher, was linked to shorter survival.

This sample's RNA came from whole unsorted tissue. Newly diagnosed lung cancer patients had thoracic surgery in China, August–late 2014, without prior chemotherapy. This CDR3 is built from 16 residues. Germline V gives CDR1 SGHRS, CDR2 YFSETQ. On this clonotype: Its antigen is not identified. One end of the junction varies from germline; a read error may be responsible.

Three rounds of nested PCR, following a modified ARM-PCR protocol, produced the TCRbeta library. TCRdb re-called the multiplex PCR reads with MiXCR, one entry per CDR3 protein. The table lists 120,000 or so distinct CDR3 sequences, over 65% of them singletons. Sequencing input: lung tumor tissue. The chain uses TRBV5-1 and TRBJ2-7; D unclear. This clonotype was sampled from a man aged 25 to 40 with non-small cell lung cancer. CDR3 sequence (DNA): TGCACCAGCAGCCTGCTTCCGGGCTTTAGCTCCTACGAGCAGTACTTC. This encodes CTSSLLPGFSSYEQYF.